This TCR beta chain originates from a study of T cell repertoires in cytomegalovirus infection. MiXCR, applied by TCRdb to the reads, yields one record per CDR3 protein. Seen here are fewer than 900,000 distinct CDR3 sequences, 25% to 30% observed once, and the top ten hold approximately 14%. V was trimmed by 3 bases and J by 7 bases, leaving 19 bases between them. CDR3 length: 16 residues. CDR1 is SGHRS and CDR2 is YFSETQ in the germline V gene. To note about this clonotype: What it binds is not known.

Whole-study findings and limits: Frequencies of public TCR beta families were cumulated, and this identified carriers of CMV plus the relevant HLA. HLA-C-restricted, CMV-specific TCR beta clonotypes were dominant ex vivo.

Sequenced here: cultured CD8+ T cells from PBMCs, sampled from culture after CMV antigen stimulation. The sequence came from a human donor in good health (CMV status not recorded). Some clones in this sample may be carry-over from other donors' samples. The chain recombines TRBV5-1 with TRBJ1-4; D perhaps matches TRBD1 (6 bases). CDR3 loop: CASSWRGRGSGEKLFF. The CDR3 coding sequence is TGCGCCAGCAGCTGGCGCGGCAGGGGCTCGGGTGAAAAACTGTTTTTT.